This T cell receptor (beta chain) originates from a study of early T cells in non-severe SARS-CoV-2 infection. Study background: From unsorted whole blood, bulk RNA was sequenced, and the chains remained unpaired. Study-level points and caveats: Database matching using VDJdb favored anti-spike CD8 responses, with private and CD4 specificities left missing.

To note about this clonotype: No antigen is known for it.

The CDR3 loop spans 16 amino acids. The germline V gene has CDR1 SNHLY and CDR2 FYNNEI. V lost 1 base and J 4 bases, leaving 14 bases between the germline ends. Each cDNA molecule carried a unique molecular identifier. Using its own MiXCR run on the 5' RACE reads, TCRdb lists one record per CDR3 protein. The sample yields about 80,000 distinct CDR3 sequences, approximately 9.1% seen once. The chain recombines TRBV2 with TRBJ2-1; tentative D call: TRBD2 (6 bases). The source is an adult who was a healthcare worker with PCR-confirmed SARS-CoV-2 infection or an uninfected control (not recorded which). The material sequenced was whole blood. The CDR3 DNA follows: TGTGCCAGCAGTGAAGAAGGTAGCGGAAATTACAATGAGCAGTTCTTC. Its translation is CASSEEGSGNYNEQFF.